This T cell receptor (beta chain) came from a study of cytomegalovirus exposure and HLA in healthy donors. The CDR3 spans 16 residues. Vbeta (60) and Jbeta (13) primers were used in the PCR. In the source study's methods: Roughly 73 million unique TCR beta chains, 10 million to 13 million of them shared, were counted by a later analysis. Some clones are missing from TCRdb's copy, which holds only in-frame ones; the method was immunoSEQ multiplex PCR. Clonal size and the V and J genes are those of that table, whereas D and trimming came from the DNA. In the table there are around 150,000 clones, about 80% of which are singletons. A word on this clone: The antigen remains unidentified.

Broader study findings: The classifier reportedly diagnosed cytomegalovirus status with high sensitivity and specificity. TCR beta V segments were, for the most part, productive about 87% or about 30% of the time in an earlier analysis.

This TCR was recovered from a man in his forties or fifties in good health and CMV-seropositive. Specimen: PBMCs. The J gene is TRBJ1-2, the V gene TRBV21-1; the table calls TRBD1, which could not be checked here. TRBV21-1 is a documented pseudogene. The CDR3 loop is CASSVVGGQGAHGYTF. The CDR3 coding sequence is TGTGCCAGCAGTGTCGTGGGGGGCCAGGGGGCCCATGGCTACACCTTC.